This record concerns one T cell receptor (beta chain) sequence. What it binds is not known. Trimming shortened V by 0 bases and J by 6 bases, and 12 bases separated the two germline ends. The germline V gene encodes CDR1 LGHNA and CDR2 YNFKEQ. The CDR3 is 14 residues long. This sample was taken from a study of blood T cells in healthy people across ages. Study-wide points: The unsorted PBMCs prevented any conclusive comparison of naive versus antigen-experienced cells. Per-million-T-cell TCR beta diversity fell roughly linearly with age.

The second PCR ran roughly 7 to 11 cycles with a sample-barcoded 5' primer and J-beta primers. MiXCR was run by TCRdb on the 5' RACE reads, yielding one entry per CDR3 protein. Among roughly 2 million distinct CDR3 sequences listed, 49% were seen once. The TCR comes from a woman aged 40 to 50 in good health. The chain recombines TRBV4-2 with TRBJ2-7; D is undetermined. The sample taken for sequencing was blood. CDR3 nucleotide sequence: TGTGCCAGCAGCCAAGACCCCTCCAGCGTCGAGCAGTACTTC. As protein: CASSQDPSSVEQYF.